A selection of T cell receptor beta chains follows, all from one sample in a study of regulatory T cells in long-lasting Graves disease. One entry per CDR3 protein results from TCRdb running MiXCR on the multiplex PCR reads. The profile shows some 440,000 distinct CDR3 sequences, less than 25% of them singletons. The sample was peripheral blood mononuclear cells (PBMCs), taken when the disease was refractory, from a patient treated with antithyroid drugs. These receptors were collected from a female donor with Graves disease. The CDR3 runs from the conserved cysteine through the conserved F or W. The order of the fields is D gene, V gene, clone size, J gene, CDR3 DNA, CDR3 protein. A D gene is named only where the DNA matches it firmly. Where a row states a size, it is once, few, many or the class of an expanded clone; other rows omit it.

TRBD2	TRBV20-1	many	TRBJ2-7	TGCAGTGCTACCCCCTATAGCGGGAGCGGCTACGAGCAGTACTTC	CSATPYSGSGYEQYF
TRBD2	TRBV6-1	.	TRBJ2-2	TGTGCCAGCATGTGGAGCGGGAGTCCCGGGGAGCTGTTTTTT	CASMWSGSPGELFF
TRBD2	TRBV4-1	.	TRBJ2-7	TGCGCCAGCAGCGTCAGGCTAGCGGGAGTCTACGAGCAGTACTTC	CASSVRLAGVYEQYF
TRBD1	TRBV11-1	many	TRBJ2-7	TGTGCCAGCAGCCGAACAGGGGGAGGCTCCTACGAGCAGTACTTC	CASSRTGGGSYEQYF
TRBD1	TRBV24-1	many	TRBJ2-7	TGTGCCACCAGGGTAGAGAGGGGGCCCGCCGGCGGTGGTGACGAGCAGTACTTC	CATRVERGPAGGGDEQYF
TRBD1	TRBV29-1	.	TRBJ2-1	TGCAGCGTTGCTGGGACAGGGGGCCGGGAGCAGTTCTTC	CSVAGTGGREQFF
.	TRBV27	.	TRBJ2-3	TGTGCCAGCAGTTTCATCGGCTTCACAGATACGCAGTATTTT	CASSFIGFTDTQYF
.	TRBV9	.	TRBJ2-7	TGTGCCAGCAGCGTAGTAGGGGGAGCGAACGAGCAGTACTTC	CASSVVGGANEQYF
.	TRBV11-2	few	TRBJ2-7	TGTGCCAGCAGCTTAGAAGGTTCAGGGCCCTCCTACGAGCAGTACTTC	CASSLEGSGPSYEQYF
TRBD1	TRBV27	many	TRBJ1-4	TGTGCCAGCAGTTTGATGGGACAGGGGAATGAAAAACTGTTTTTT	CASSLMGQGNEKLFF
.	TRBV2	many	TRBJ1-1	TGTGCCACCCGGCGGGGTACCACTGAAGCTTTCTTT	CATRRGTTEAFF
.	TRBV20-1	.	TRBJ2-7	TGCAGTGCTTATGCAGGGGGAGGAAACGAGCAGTACTTC	CSAYAGGGNEQYF
TRBD1	TRBV28	.	TRBJ1-2	TGTGCCAGCAGTTTAGAGGGACAGGGGAACTATGGCTACACCTTC	CASSLEGQGNYGYTF
TRBD1	TRBV7-2	few	TRBJ2-7	TGTGCCAGCAGGACACAGGGACAGGGGGGGCACTACGAGCAGTACTTC	CASRTQGQGGHYEQYF
TRBD1	TRBV5-1	many	TRBJ1-1	TGCGCCAGCCAACAGGGGAGGGGGACTGAAGCTTTCTTT	CASQQGRGTEAFF
TRBD1	TRBV5-1	many	TRBJ2-7	TGTGCCAGCAGCCACCCGGGGACAGCACCCTACGAGCAGTACTTC	CASSHPGTAPYEQYF
.	TRBV7-3	many	TRBJ2-7	TGTGCCAGCAGCTTAACCTTGTGGGACGAGCAGTACTTC	CASSLTLWDEQYF
.	TRBV25-1	.	TRBJ1-1	TGTGCCAGCAGAGGAGTGGGGGCAAGGACTGAAGCTTTCTTT	CASRGVGARTEAFF
.	TRBV11-1	.	TRBJ2-1	TGTGCCAGCAGCTATCGGCTTTACAATGAGCAGTTCTTC	CASSYRLYNEQFF
.	TRBV29-1	many	TRBJ2-2	TGCAGCGTCACCGGGACTGCTAACACCGGGGAGCTGTTTTTT	CSVTGTANTGELFF
.	TRBV6-5	.	TRBJ1-5	TGTGCCAGCAGTTACAATGGGATTAACCAGCCCCAGCATTTT	CASSYNGINQPQHF
TRBD2	TRBV7-2	few	TRBJ2-2	TGTGCCAGCAGCCCAGATTACCGGCTAGCGGATAAGATAGACACCGGGGAGCTGTTTTTT	CASSPDYRLADKIDTGELFF
.	TRBV5-1	.	TRBJ1-1	TGCGCCAGCAACTTGTCCGTGAACACTGAAGCTTTCTTT	CASNLSVNTEAFF
.	TRBV9	.	TRBJ2-3	TGTGCCAGCAGCTTCCGAGACCTAAACACAGATACGCAGTATTTT	CASSFRDLNTDTQYF
.	TRBV6-5	many	TRBJ1-1	TGTGCCAGCAGTTACGGGCGGTCGAACACTGAAGCTTTCTTT	CASSYGRSNTEAFF
TRBD1	TRBV7-3	.	TRBJ1-5	TGTGCCAGCCCCAGACAGGGCGGTCAGCCCCAGCATTTT	CASPRQGGQPQHF
TRBD2	TRBV11-3	many	TRBJ2-4	TGTGCCAGCAGCGCCACTACTAGCGGGGGGAACATTCAGTACTTC	CASSATTSGGNIQYF
.	TRBV19	few	TRBJ1-2	TGTGCCAGTAAAGCAACAGGGTATGGCTACACCTTC	CASKATGYGYTF